This T cell receptor beta chain was obtained from a study of blood T cell repertoires in COVID-19. Overall study context: Acute and convalescent COVID-19 specimens originated in the United States, Italy and Spain. PBMCs, B-cell-depleted T cells, or T cells were the source of the cDNA or gDNA that made up the material.

Per the authors' pipeline: Estimates of nucleated cell counts were drawn from the amplification of reference gene primers. Data came from immunoSEQ multiplex PCR; TCRdb stores just in-frame clones and leaves some out. The DNA gave D and trimming, while V, J and clone size come from that table. The sample has 150,000 to 200,000 clones; 70% to 90% are singletons. J was trimmed by 1 base and V by 5 bases; bases with no gene match: 10. This CDR3 is 19 amino acids long. Per the germline V gene, CDR1 is MDHEN and CDR2 is SYDVKM. Enrolled during active infection, Seattle patients were then followed longitudinally.

This clonotype was sampled from a woman aged 55-70 years with COVID-19, enrolled during active disease. V usage is TRBV28 and J usage is TRBJ2-6; TRBD1 aligns across 11 bases. Sequencing was carried out using peripheral blood. Here the CDR3 DNA reads TGTGCCAGCAGTGAACCCGGAGGACAGGGGGCGTCTGGGGCCAACGTCCTGACTTTC. The encoded protein is CASSEPGGQGASGANVLTF.